This passage covers 12 T cell receptor beta chains from one sample sequenced in a study of beta chain features in type 1 diabetes. No antigens are known for them. Study observations and caveats: People with Type 1 diabetes carried modestly yet significantly shorter TCRB CDR3s in all four CD4+ subsets.

Since all of the isolated RNA was reverse transcribed, expressed TCRB transcripts were what got sequenced. Using immunoSEQ multiplex PCR, the repertoire was profiled, and TCRdb retains in-frame clones only, with some absent. The sample includes approximately 250,000 clones, approximately 10% of them seen just once. The material sequenced was naive CD4+ T cells from blood. The receptors come from a man under 40 with type 1 diabetes.

The chain combines TRBV5-1 with TRBJ2-2; TRBD1 matches at 8 bases. CDR1 SGHRS and CDR2 YFSETQ come from the germline V gene. V trimming: 1 base; J trimming: 6 bases; junction bases outside the gene matches: 8. The CDR3 covers 16 residues. This CDR3 is CASSLSMTGVAGELFF. In nucleotides, the CDR3 is TGCGCCAGCAGCTTGTCGATGACAGGGGTGGCCGGGGAGCTGTTTTTT.

This clone showed up just a few times. This sequence joins TRBV28 and TRBJ1-2; D unresolved. Between the trimmed V and J ends, which lost 8 bases and 4 bases, there was a span of 8 bases. The CDR3 extends over 11 amino acids. Germline V CDR1 and CDR2: MDHEN, SYDVKM. CDR3 amino acids: CASGRVYGYTF. CDR3 DNA sequence: TGTGCCAGCGGTCGGGTCTATGGCTACACCTTC.

There are a few counts of this clone. The V gene is TRBV5-4, the J gene TRBJ2-4, with 8 bases fitting TRBD1. The germline CDR1 and CDR2 sequences are SGHNT and YYREEE (reference sequence). V lost 5 bases, J lost 8 bases, and 6 bases stayed unmatched. The length of the CDR3 is 13 residues. The DNA for the CDR3 is TGTGCCAGCAGTCTTACAGGGGGTGACATTCAGTACTTC. This sequence encodes CASSLTGGDIQYF.

The chain recombines TRBV28 with TRBJ2-2; possible D gene TRBD1, 5 bases. The V gene's germline CDR1 is MDHEN and CDR2 SYDVKM. This CDR3 comprises 14 residues. Trimming took off 6 bases at V and 2 bases at J, with 10 bases between the two ends. CDR3 DNA sequence: TGTGCCAGCAGCAGGGTAATTAACACCGGGGAGCTGTTTTTT. This translates into CASSRVINTGELFF.

This clone was observed a single time. V gene TRBV15 combines with J gene TRBJ2-7; TRBD2 aligns across 9 bases. CDR3 length: 14 residues. CDR1 and CDR2 (germline): LNHNV, YYDKDF (reference sequence). Losses at the gene ends were 5 bases for V and 6 bases for J; bases not matched to a gene: 8. The CDR3 coding sequence is TGTGCCACCAGCGAAAGGGGCGGGGGGGCCGAGCAGTACTTC. It codes for CATSERGGGAEQYF.

Only a few counts were recorded for this clone. This sequence joins TRBV18 and TRBJ2-1; maybe TRBD1 (6 bases). CDR1 KGHSH and CDR2 LQKENI come from the germline V gene. The CDR3 totals 12 residues. The ends were cut back, 5 bases at V and 5 bases at J, with 7 bases in the middle. The CDR3 DNA reads TGTGCCAGCTCAGACAGGCACAATGAGCAGTTCTTC. This encodes CASSDRHNEQFF.

V is TRBV7-9 and J is TRBJ2-6; 7 bases agree with TRBD1. CDR1 SEHNR and CDR2 FQNEAQ come from the germline V gene (reference sequence). CDR3 size: 17 residues. V lost 5 bases and J lost 3; bases outside the gene matches: 10. In nucleotides, the CDR3 is TGTGCCAGCAGCGGGCGACAGGGAAAGGTTGGGGCCAACGTCCTGACTTTC. Its translation: CASSGRQGKVGANVLTF.

This chain connects TRBV6-6 to TRBJ1-1; 8 nucleotides align to TRBD1. Germline CDR1 reads MNHNY; CDR2 reads SVGAGI (reference sequence). V dropped 9 bases and J dropped 4; count of bases not matched to a gene: 10. The CDR3 contains 14 residues. Written as DNA, the CDR3 is TGTGCCAGTCCCAAACCAGGGGGCGGCACTGAAGCTTTCTTT. The encoded protein is CASPKPGGGTEAFF.

The chain recombines TRBV7-8 with TRBJ1-1; no clear D. The CDR3 totals 15 residues. V lost 1 base and J lost 0, with 9 bases in between. The germline V gene encodes CDR1 SGHVS and CDR2 FQNEAQ. CDR3 residues: CASSLGWPMNTEAFF. CDR3 sequence (DNA): TGTGCCAGCAGCTTAGGGTGGCCCATGAACACTGAAGCTTTCTTT.

This chain joins TRBV30 and TRBJ1-1; 7 bases map to TRBD1. Trimming took 3 bases from V and 1 from J; bases not matched to a gene: 8. The CDR3 spans 15 residues. Germline V lookup: CDR1 GTSNPN, CDR2 SVGIG (reference sequence). The CDR3 DNA reads TGTGCCTGGAGACCCCAGGACAGGCCGAACACTGAAGCTTTCTTT. It is translated as CAWRPQDRPNTEAFF.

This chain joins TRBV5-1 and TRBJ2-1; TRBD1 matches at 9 bases. Germline V gives CDR1 SGHRS, CDR2 YFSETQ. After removal of 0 bases from V and 8 bases from J, the junction contained 6 bases not matched to a gene. The CDR3 is made up of 15 amino acids. The CDR3: CASSLEGQGFDEQFF. The CDR3 nucleotides are TGCGCCAGCAGCTTGGAAGGACAGGGGTTCGATGAGCAGTTCTTC.

The table lists this clone with a few counts. This chain uses TRBV2 with TRBJ1-5, with a possible D match to TRBD1 (5 bases). The CDR3 has 13 amino acids. Germline V gene sequence: CDR1 SNHLY, CDR2 FYNNEI. The V end lost 8 bases, the J end lost 4 bases, and 12 bases lay between the germline ends. The CDR3 is CASRKTVNQPQHF. CDR3 sequence (DNA): TGTGCCAGCCGGAAGACAGTTAATCAGCCCCAGCATTTT.